This T cell receptor beta chain appears in the sequencing data of a study of human T cells and chemical hapten exposure. This clonotype was recorded a few times. Its antigen remains unidentified. Time point of the sample: patch test 2, 6 weeks after DPC sensitization. Sample treatment: therapeutic diphenylcyclopropenone sensitization with weekly scalp DPC. Patients had alopecia, were aged 18 to 70, and were not pregnant. Trimming removed 10 bases at V and 6 bases at J, with 12 bases between. This CDR3 comprises 11 residues. Germline V gene sequence: CDR1 LNHDA, CDR2 SQIVND (reference sequence). Overall study findings and caveats: Expanded TCRs made up significantly more big CDR3 similarity clusters than controls did.

As originally analysed: Counting gave a median of around 100,000 TCRs per sample, with values ranging from roughly 23,224 to 700,000. TCRdb reprocessed the RACE reads with MiXCR, giving one entry per CDR3 protein. The V and J calls and clone size come from TCRdb's table, not from the authors' own analysis. In the table there are around 100,000 distinct CDR3 sequences, over 9.5% of which are singletons. The rearrangement uses TRBV19 and TRBJ1-2; D may be TRBD1 (5 bases). This TCR derives from a woman in her thirties or forties with alopecia areata. Some clones in this sample may be carry-over from other donors' samples. The sequenced sample was whole blood, obtained in connection with sensitization to the hapten diphenylcyclopropenone (DPC). In nucleotides, the CDR3 is TGTGCCATTAGACGGGGGGATGGCTACACCTTC. Translated: CAIRRGDGYTF.